The 17 T cell receptor beta chains presented below share a single source sample, sequenced in a study of neurological immune-mediated disorders. From the 5' RACE reads, TCRdb called clonotypes with MiXCR, one entry per CDR3 protein. The sample yields about 70,000 distinct CDR3 sequences, approximately 5% seen once. Sequencing was carried out using PBMCs. These receptors came from a woman aged 70-85 years with multiple sclerosis.

The table lists this clonotype with many counts. CDR3 in amino acids: CASSVPLAGGRDEQYF. CDR3 nucleotides: TGCGCCAGCAGCGTTCCTCTAGCGGGAGGGCGCGACGAGCAGTACTTC. V usage is TRBV5-1 and J usage is TRBJ2-7; TRBD2 agrees at 12 bases. V lost 4 bases to trimming and J lost 5 bases; unmatched junction nucleotides: 10. The CDR3 sequence is 16 residues long. The germline gives CDR1 SGHRS, CDR2 YFSETQ.

Comment on this clonotype: A much larger clone sits a single nucleotide away, making a read error possible. V gene TRBV20-1 combines with J gene TRBJ2-3, with 10 bases lining up with TRBD2. The length of the CDR3 is 14 residues. The germline gives CDR1 DFQATT, CDR2 SNEGSKA (reference sequence). The CDR3 region is CSARGAGGTDKQYF. CDR3 nucleotide sequence: TGCAGTGCTAGAGGAGCGGGGGGGACAGATAAGCAGTATTTT.

This clonotype was seen many times. The chain has TRBV5-1 and TRBJ1-1; D remains unclear. Germline V gene lookup returns CDR1 SGHRS and CDR2 YFSETQ. The CDR3 runs 12 residues. Deletions cut 2 bases from V and 7 bases from J, with 9 bases between. CDR3 DNA: TGCGCCAGCAGCTTCTTGGGGAGTGAAGCTTTCTTT. Protein: CASSFLGSEAFF.

This clonotype appeared many times. This chain links TRBV6-2 or TRBV6-3 with TRBJ2-1; D not certain. The CDR3 is made up of 11 amino acids. The germline CDR1 and CDR2 sequences are MNHEY and SVGEGT. Trimming pared 10 bases from V and 4 bases from J, leaving 8 bases between. The CDR3 coding sequence is TGTGCCACCCGAGAGTACAATGAGCAGTTCTTC. This codes for CATREYNEQFF.

This clonotype has a count of ten or more. J is TRBJ2-4 and V is TRBV12-3 or TRBV12-4; D is ambiguous. Trimming shortened V by 1 base and J by 0 bases, and 7 bases separated the two germline ends. The CDR3 spans 15 residues. The CDR3 loop reads CASSLGILAKNIQYF. The CDR3 DNA is TGTGCCAGCAGTTTAGGGATACTAGCCAAAAACATTCAGTACTTC.

The chain employs TRBV20-1 and TRBJ2-7; 8 bases fit TRBD2. Losses at the gene ends were 1 base for V and 2 bases for J; bases not matched to a gene: 4. Germline V lookup: CDR1 DFQATT, CDR2 SNEGSKA (reference sequence). This CDR3 comprises 14 residues. CDR3 region: CSARVREGAYEQYF. The CDR3 DNA follows: TGCAGTGCTAGAGTCCGGGAGGGGGCCTACGAGCAGTACTTC.

In its sample, this clonotype was seen many times. The chain employs TRBV9 and TRBJ2-7, with TRBD1 identical over 9 bases. CDR3 length: 15 amino acids. Losses at the gene ends were 3 bases for V and 9 bases for J; bases not matched to a gene: 13. CDR1 is SGDLS, CDR2 YYNGEE, per germline. In nucleotides, the CDR3 is TGTGCCAGCAGCGGATCCGGGACAGGGAGGTCCGGGCAGTACTTC. Translated, it gives CASSGSGTGRSGQYF.

Turning to this clonotype: This could be a read error, since a much larger clone is one nucleotide away. The rearrangement uses TRBV20-1 and TRBJ2-4; 8 bases fit TRBD2. Trimming took 6 bases from V and 8 from J; bases not matched to a gene: 9. This CDR3 has 13 residues. CDR1 and CDR2 from the germline V gene are DFQATT and SNEGSKA (reference sequence). This CDR3 reads CSADGREGHIQYF. DNA for the CDR3: TGCAGTGCCGACGGACGGGAGGGCCACATTCAGTACTTC.

Ten or more counts support this clonotype. The chain recombines TRBV20-1 with TRBJ2-3; TRBD1 matches 10 bases. V was clipped by 6 bases and J by 6 bases; unmatched bases: 9. The CDR3 loop spans 14 amino acids. Germline V gives CDR1 DFQATT, CDR2 SNEGSKA (reference sequence). As DNA, the CDR3 is TGCAGTGCAACACGGGACAGGGGAGGTGATACGCAGTATTTT. Its translation is CSATRDRGGDTQYF.

This clonotype occurred many times. The V gene is TRBV20-1, the J gene TRBJ1-3; 9 bases align to TRBD1. The CDR3 has 14 amino acids. Germline CDR1 and CDR2: DFQATT and SNEGSKA (reference sequence). V lost 4 bases to trimming and J lost 2 bases; unmatched junction nucleotides: 3. The CDR3 is CSAKTGGPGNTIYF. The DNA of the CDR3 is TGCAGTGCTAAAACAGGGGGCCCTGGAAACACCATATATTTT.

Turning to this clonotype: This may arise from a read error, as a much more abundant clone is one base away. This chain uses TRBV5-5 with TRBJ2-2; D is unresolved. From germline, CDR1 is SGHKS and CDR2 YYEKEE (reference sequence). V was pared by 4 bases and J by 1 base, with 11 bases between. The length of the CDR3 is 15 residues. In DNA, the CDR3 is TGTGCCAGCAGCAACTATGACTTGAACACCGGGGAGCTGTTTTTT. Translating it yields CASSNYDLNTGELFF.

The chain is built from TRBV6-2 or TRBV6-3 and TRBJ1-5, with unresolved D. Germline-derived CDR1 and CDR2 are MNHEY and SVGEGT. V was clipped by 5 bases and J by 6 bases, with 11 bases between them. The CDR3 is made up of 13 amino acids. This CDR3 reads CASSVNPSQPQHF. The CDR3 bases are TGTGCCAGCAGTGTCAACCCATCTCAGCCCCAGCATTTT.

Only a few counts were recorded for this clonotype. The gene calls are TRBV6-5 and TRBJ2-1; TRBD2 agrees at 11 bases. The germline gives CDR1 MNHEY, CDR2 SVGAGI. Unmatched junction bases numbered 14, after V lost 5 bases and J lost 5 bases. The CDR3 is 18 residues long. CDR3 amino acids: CASSPTSGGWWKDNEQFF. The CDR3 DNA reads TGTGCCAGCAGTCCAACTAGCGGGGGATGGTGGAAAGACAATGAGCAGTTCTTC.

The chain carries TRBV7-2 and TRBJ2-1; 12 nucleotides line up with TRBD2. Germline CDR1 reads SGHTA; CDR2 reads FQGNSA. The junction had 6 bases not matched to a gene; V was cut back by 0 bases and J by 12 bases. The CDR3 spans 15 residues. The chain's CDR3 is CASSLARTSGMGQFF. The CDR3 region has the DNA TGTGCCAGCAGCTTAGCTCGGACTAGCGGGATGGGGCAGTTCTTC.

This rearrangement joins TRBV5-1 to TRBJ1-2; no clear D gene. The V end was cut by 3 bases, the J end by 4 bases, with 10 bases between. This CDR3 region has 13 residues. Germline V lookup: CDR1 SGHRS, CDR2 YFSETQ. The chain's CDR3 is CASSSATFYGYTF. The CDR3, as DNA: TGCGCCAGCAGCTCTGCGACATTCTATGGCTACACCTTC.

This clonotype was seen ten or more times. The chain carries TRBV7-9 and TRBJ2-3; no clear D. CDR3 length: 14 residues. Looked up from germline, CDR1 is SEHNR and CDR2 is FQNEAQ (reference sequence). The V gene lost 5 bases and the J gene lost 4 bases, with 13 bases spanning the gap. CDR3 DNA: TGTGCCAGCAGCCTAATACGAGAGGCAGATACGCAGTATTTT. Translating gives CASSLIREADTQYF.

This clonotype was recorded at least ten times. This sequence joins TRBV7-2 and TRBJ2-5; possibly TRBD2 for D (6 bases). V lost 1 base to trimming and J lost 5 bases, with 11 bases between them. The germline CDR1 and CDR2 sequences are SGHTA and FQGNSA. CDR3 size: 14 residues. The CDR3 DNA reads as TGTGCCAGCAGCTTAGTGCGGGAAGGGGAGACCCAGTACTTC. Translated, it gives CASSLVREGETQYF.